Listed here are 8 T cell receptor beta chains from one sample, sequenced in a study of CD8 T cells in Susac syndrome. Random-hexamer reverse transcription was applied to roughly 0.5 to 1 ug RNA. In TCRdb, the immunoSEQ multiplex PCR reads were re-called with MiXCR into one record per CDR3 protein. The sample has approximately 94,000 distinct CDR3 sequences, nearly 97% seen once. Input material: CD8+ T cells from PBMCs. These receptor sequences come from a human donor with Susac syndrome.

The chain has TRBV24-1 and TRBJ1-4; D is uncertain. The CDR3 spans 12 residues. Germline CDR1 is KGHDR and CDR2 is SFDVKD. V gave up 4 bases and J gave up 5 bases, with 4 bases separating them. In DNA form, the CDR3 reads TGTGCCACCAGTGAGGGCAATGAAAAACTGTTTTTT. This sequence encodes CATSEGNEKLFF.

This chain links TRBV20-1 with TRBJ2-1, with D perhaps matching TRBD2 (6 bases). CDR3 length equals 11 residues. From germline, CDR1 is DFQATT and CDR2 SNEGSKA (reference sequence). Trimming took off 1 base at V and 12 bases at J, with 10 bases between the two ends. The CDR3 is CSARGAGGQFF. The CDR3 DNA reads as TGCAGTGCTAGAGGAGCGGGCGGGCAGTTCTTC.

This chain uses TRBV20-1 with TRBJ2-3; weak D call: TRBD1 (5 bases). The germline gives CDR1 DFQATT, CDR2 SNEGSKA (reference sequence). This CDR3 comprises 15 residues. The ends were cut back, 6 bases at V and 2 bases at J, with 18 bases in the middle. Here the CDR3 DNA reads TGCAGTGCCAGAACAGGAAATTTTCACACAGATACGCAGTATTTT. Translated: CSARTGNFHTDTQYF.

The CDR3 loop reads CASSVRLDHEQFF. The CDR3 coding sequence is TGTGCCAGCAGCGTCAGACTAGACCATGAGCAGTTCTTC. This chain links TRBV9 with TRBJ2-1, with D maybe TRBD2 (6 bases). Trimming shortened V by 2 bases and J by 8 bases, and 11 bases separated the two germline ends. Per the germline V gene, CDR1 is SGDLS and CDR2 is YYNGEE. The CDR3 sequence is 13 residues long.

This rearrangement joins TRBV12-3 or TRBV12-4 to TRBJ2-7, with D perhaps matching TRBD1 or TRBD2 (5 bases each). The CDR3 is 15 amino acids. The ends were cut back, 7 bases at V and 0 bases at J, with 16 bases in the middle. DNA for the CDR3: TGTGCCAGCACACATGGGGACCGAATCTCCTACGAGCAGTACTTC. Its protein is CASTHGDRISYEQYF.

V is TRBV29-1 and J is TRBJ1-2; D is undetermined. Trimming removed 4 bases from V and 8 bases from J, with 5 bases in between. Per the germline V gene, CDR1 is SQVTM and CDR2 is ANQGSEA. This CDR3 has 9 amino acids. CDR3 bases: TGCAGCGTTGGGTCAGGCTACACCTTC. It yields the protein CSVGSGYTF.

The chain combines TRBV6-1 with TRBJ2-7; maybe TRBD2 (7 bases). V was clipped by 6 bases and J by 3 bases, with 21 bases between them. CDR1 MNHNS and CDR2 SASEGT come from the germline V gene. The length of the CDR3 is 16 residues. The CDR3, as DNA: TGTGCCAGCAGGCCACTCGGGGGGCTGGCTCTCTACGAGCAGTACTTC. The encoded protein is CASRPLGGLALYEQYF.

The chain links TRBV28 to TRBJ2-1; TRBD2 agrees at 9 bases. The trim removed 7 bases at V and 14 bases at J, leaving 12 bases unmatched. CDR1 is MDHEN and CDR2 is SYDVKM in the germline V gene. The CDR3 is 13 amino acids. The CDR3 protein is CASNDNGLASEFF. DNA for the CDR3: TGTGCCAGCAACGATAACGGACTAGCGAGTGAGTTCTTC.